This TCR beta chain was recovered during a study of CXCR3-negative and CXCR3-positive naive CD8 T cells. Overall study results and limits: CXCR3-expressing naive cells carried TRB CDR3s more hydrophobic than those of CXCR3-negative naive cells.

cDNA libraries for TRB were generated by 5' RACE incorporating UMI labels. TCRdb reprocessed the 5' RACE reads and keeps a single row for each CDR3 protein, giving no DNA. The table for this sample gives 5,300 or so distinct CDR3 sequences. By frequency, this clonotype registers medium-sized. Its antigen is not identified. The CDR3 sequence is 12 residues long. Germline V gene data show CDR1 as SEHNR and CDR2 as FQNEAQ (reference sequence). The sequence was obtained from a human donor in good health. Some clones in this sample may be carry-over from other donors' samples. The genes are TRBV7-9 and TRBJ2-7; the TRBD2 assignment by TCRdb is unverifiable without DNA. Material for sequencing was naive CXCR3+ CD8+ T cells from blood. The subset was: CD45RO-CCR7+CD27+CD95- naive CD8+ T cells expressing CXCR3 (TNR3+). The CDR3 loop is CASRGARREQYF.